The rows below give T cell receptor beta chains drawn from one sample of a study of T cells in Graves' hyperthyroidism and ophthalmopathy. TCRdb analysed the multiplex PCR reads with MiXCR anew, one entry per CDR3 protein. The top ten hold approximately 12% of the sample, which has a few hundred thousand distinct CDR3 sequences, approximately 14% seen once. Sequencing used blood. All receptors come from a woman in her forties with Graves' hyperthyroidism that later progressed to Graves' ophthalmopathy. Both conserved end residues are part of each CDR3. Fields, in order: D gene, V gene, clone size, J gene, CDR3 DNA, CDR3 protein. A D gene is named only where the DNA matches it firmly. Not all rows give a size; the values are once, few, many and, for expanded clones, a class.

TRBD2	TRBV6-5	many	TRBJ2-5	TGTGCCAGCAGTTACTCGGGACTAGCGGGAGCAGGGGAGACCCAGTACTTC	CASSYSGLAGAGETQYF
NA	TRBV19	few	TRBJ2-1	TGTGCCAGTAGTGGAGCGGCCGGAGCCCTTGAGCAGTTCTTC	CASSGAAGALEQFF
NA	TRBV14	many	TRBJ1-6	TGTGCCAGCAGCCCGGGACGCTTCATTACCAGCCCCCTCCACTTT	CASSPGRFITSPLHF
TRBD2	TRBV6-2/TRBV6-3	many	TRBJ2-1	TGTGCCAGCAGTTACATTATTGGGGCGGGAGATCGTCGGAATGAGCAGTTCTTC	CASSYIIGAGDRRNEQFF
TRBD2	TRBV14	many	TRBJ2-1	TGTGCCAGCAGCCAACCGTACGAGGCGGGAGGGCCCCATGAGCAGTTCTTC	CASSQPYEAGGPHEQFF
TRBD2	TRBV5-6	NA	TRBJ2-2	TGTGCCAGCAGCTTGGGGGACTACCGAAGGACCGGGGAGCTGTTTTTT	CASSLGDYRRTGELFF
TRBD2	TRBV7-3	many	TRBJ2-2	TGTGCCAGCAGCAACCTAGCGGGAGGGCCCCCCGGGGAGCTGTTTTTT	CASSNLAGGPPGELFF
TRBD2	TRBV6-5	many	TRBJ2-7	TGTGCCAGCAGTTACGGGTGGGAGGGCTCCTACGAGCAGTACTTC	CASSYGWEGSYEQYF
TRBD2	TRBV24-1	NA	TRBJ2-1	TGTGCCACCAGTGATTTGAGCGGGAAGTACAATGAGCAGTTCTTC	CATSDLSGKYNEQFF
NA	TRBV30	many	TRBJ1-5	TGTGCCTGGAGTCCGGGACTATATAGCAATCAGCCCCAGCATTTT	CAWSPGLYSNQPQHF
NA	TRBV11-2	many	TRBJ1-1	TGTGCCAGCAGACACCCTGGGCGGGTAGGGTGGATTGAAGCTTTCTTT	CASRHPGRVGWIEAFF
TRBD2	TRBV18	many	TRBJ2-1	TGTGCCAGCTCACCGCGCCCGACTAGCGGAGGCAACAATGAGCAGTTCTTC	CASSPRPTSGGNNEQFF
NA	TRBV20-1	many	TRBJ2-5	TGCAGTGCTAGAGATCCGAGACTCTGGGAGACCCAGTACTTC	CSARDPRLWETQYF
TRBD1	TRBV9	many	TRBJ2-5	TGTGCCAGCAGCGTAGGGACAGGGGGTTCCCAGGAGACCCAGTACTTC	CASSVGTGGSQETQYF
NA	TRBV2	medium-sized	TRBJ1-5	TGTGCCAGCAGCCAAGACAGCAATCAGCCCCAGCATTTT	CASSQDSNQPQHF
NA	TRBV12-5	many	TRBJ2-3	TGCCACGCCTGGGCTAGCGAGAACACAGATACGCAGTATTTT	CHAWASENTDTQYF
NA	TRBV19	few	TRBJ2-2	TGTGCCAGTAGTATAGGCCAGGGGGGGACCGGGGAGCTGTTTTTT	CASSIGQGGTGELFF
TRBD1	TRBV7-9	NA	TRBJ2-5	TGTGCCAGCAGCGCGGTACAGGGGTTGCAAGAGACCCAGTACTTC	CASSAVQGLQETQYF